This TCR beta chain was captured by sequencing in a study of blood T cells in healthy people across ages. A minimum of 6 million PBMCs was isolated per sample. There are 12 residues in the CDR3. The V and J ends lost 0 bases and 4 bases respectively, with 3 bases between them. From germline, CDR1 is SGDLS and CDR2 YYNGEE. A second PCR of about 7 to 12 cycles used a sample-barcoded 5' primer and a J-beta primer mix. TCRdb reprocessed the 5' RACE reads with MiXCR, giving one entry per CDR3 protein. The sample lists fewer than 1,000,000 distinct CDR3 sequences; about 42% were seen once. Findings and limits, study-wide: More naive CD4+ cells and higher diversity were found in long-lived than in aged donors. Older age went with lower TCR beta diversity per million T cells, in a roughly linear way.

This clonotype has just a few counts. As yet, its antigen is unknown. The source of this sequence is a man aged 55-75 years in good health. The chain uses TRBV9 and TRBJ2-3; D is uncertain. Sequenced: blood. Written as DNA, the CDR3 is TGTGCCAGCAGCGTAGAGGCAGATACGCAGTATTTT. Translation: CASSVEADTQYF.